This record looks at one T cell receptor beta chain sequence and its context. Its antigen is not known. Assay used: immunoSEQ multiplex PCR; TCRdb lists only in-frame clones, some missing. In the table there are about 25,000 clones, around 66% of which are singletons. Germline V gives CDR1 SGHAT, CDR2 FQNNGV. The CDR3 has 16 residues. V lost 3 bases and J 2 bases, leaving 15 bases between the germline ends. This specimen comes from a study of radiotherapy plus CTLA-4 blockade in lung cancer. In the study overall: Objective responses were observed in about 17% of patients, and disease control was achieved by 30% to 40%.

Notes on the study in general: Radiotherapy plus ipilimumab was followed by expansion in blood of tumor-derived TCR clones. Strongest reported response predictors: early blood clone changes and post-radiation interferon-beta.

This receptor was identified in a human donor with non-small cell lung cancer who had stable disease on radiotherapy plus ipilimumab. The input for sequencing was peripheral blood, taken from a patient treated with radiotherapy plus ipilimumab. The chain is built from TRBV11-2 and TRBJ2-3; TRBD2 might be the D (5 bases). CDR3 sequence reads: CASSLISDGITDTQYF. CDR3 sequence (DNA): TGTGCCAGCAGCTTGATTTCTGACGGGATCACAGATACGCAGTATTTT.